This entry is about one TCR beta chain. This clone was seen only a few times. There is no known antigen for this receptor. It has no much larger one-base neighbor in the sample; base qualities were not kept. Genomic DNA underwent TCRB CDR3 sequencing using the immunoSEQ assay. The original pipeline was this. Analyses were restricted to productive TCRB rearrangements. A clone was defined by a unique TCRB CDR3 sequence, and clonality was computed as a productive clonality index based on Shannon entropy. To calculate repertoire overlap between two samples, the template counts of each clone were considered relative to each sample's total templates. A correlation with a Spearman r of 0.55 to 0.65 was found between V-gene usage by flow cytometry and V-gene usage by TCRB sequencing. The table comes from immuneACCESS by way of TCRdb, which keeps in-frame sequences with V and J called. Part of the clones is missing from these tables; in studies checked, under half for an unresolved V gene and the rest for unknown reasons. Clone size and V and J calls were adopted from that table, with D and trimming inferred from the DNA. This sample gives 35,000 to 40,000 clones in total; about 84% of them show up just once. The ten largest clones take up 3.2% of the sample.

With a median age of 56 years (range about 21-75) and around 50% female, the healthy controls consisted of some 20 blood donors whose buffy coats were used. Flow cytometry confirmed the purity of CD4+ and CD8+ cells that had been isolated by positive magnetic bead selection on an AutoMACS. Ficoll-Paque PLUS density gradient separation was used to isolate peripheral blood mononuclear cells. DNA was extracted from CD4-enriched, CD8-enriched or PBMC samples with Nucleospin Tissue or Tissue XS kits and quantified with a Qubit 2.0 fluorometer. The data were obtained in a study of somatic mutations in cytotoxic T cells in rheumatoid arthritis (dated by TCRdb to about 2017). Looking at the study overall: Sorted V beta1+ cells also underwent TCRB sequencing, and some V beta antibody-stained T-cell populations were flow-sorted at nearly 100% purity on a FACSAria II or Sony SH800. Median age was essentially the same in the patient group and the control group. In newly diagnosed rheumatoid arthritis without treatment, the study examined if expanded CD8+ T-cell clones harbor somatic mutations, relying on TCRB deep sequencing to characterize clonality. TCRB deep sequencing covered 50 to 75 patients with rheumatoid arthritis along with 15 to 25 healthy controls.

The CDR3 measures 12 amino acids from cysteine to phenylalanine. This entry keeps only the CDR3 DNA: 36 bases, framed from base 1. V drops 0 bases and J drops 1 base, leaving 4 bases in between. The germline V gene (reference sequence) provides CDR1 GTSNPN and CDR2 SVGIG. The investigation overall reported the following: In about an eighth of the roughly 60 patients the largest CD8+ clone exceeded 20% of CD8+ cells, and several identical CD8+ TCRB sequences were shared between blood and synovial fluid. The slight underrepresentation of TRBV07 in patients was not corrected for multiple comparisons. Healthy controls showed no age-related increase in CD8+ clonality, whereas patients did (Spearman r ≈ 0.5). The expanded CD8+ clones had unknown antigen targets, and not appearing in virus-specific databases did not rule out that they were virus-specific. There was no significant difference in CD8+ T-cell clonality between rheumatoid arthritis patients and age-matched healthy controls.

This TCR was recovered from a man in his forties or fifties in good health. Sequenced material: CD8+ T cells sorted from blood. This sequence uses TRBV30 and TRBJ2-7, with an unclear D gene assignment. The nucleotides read TGTGCCTGGAGTGTTGGATCCTACGAGCAGTACTTC. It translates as CAWSVGSYEQYF. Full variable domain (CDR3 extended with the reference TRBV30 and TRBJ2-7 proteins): SQTIHQWPATLVQPVGSPLSLECTVEGTSNPNLYWYRQAAGRGLQLLFYSVGIGQISSEVPQNLSASRPQDRQFILSSKKLLLSDSGFYLCAWSVGSYEQYFGPGTRLTVT.